This TCR beta chain stems from a study of monozygotic twins with inflammatory bowel disease (dated by TCRdb to between 2019 and 2020). Context from the whole study: A total of approximately 30 monozygotic twin pairs were included in the full study, comprising nine German pairs (four IBD-concordant, five IBD-discordant) and 19 IBD-discordant Danish pairs. Each individual had, on average, about 151 000 unique TCRalpha sequences and 181 000 unique TCRbeta sequences available for analysis. The search for disease-associated traits relied mainly on comparing, within discordant pairs, IBD patients with their genetically identical healthy co-twins. Broad study findings and their caveats: Measured by the inverse Simpson index, TCRbeta repertoire diversity was lower in IBD patients than in their healthy co-twins. Repertoire similarity did not differ between concordant and discordant twins, which could be due to limited statistical power. Background noise and inter-individual variability may have been introduced into the repertoires by the differing immunosuppressive treatments among patients. Compared with healthy twins, IBD patients had fewer clonotypes in common with other individuals, a difference most pronounced in patients showing signs of disease activity. Distinction between different T cell subtypes could not be achieved in the analysis. The results gave no support for a single strong signal or clonotype linked to IBD.

From each donor, a roughly 2.7 ml peripheral blood sample was collected into PAXgene tubes and stored at -80 degrees C. Without any T cell sorting, total RNA was extracted from whole blood using the PAXgene blood miRNA kit on an automated QIAcube. Peripheral blood from monozygotic twin pairs, either concordant or discordant for inflammatory bowel disease, underwent deep TCRalpha and TCRbeta repertoire profiling that used unique molecular barcoding. Smoking habits were recorded for all twin pairs, and each individual was classified as a current, former or never smoker. As to this clonotype: Its target antigen remains unknown.

Libraries were prepared through 5' RACE. The input for every TCR library was around 4,000 ng of total RNA. For each sample, cDNA synthesis was carried out in eight separate reactions using SMARTScribe reverse transcriptase. During cDNA synthesis, template switching was used to introduce unique molecular identifiers that contained a 6-nucleotide sample barcode. TCRalpha and TCRbeta cDNA was amplified by two nested PCRs of around 15 and 9 cycles, with bead purification after each PCR. Before amplification, the cDNA was treated with uracil DNA-glycosylase and purified using the QIAquick PCR purification kit. In the second PCR, Illumina TruSeq-compatible adapters and sample-specific barcodes were added. Library quality and concentration were assessed using TapeStation and Qubit, and about 5 ng of each library was pooled. The pooled libraries were sequenced with 2 x 100 bp reads and custom sequencing primers on an Illumina HiSeq2500 single-index Rapid Run. As for how the authors treated the data: PCR and sequencing errors were corrected by UMI-based consensus assembly using MiGEC version 1.2.6. MiXCR version 2.1.1 was used for V(D)J alignment, clonotype assembly and CDR3 extraction. To normalise gene usage, clonotype sharing and MAIT/NKT TCR abundance, the analysis used the top 1000, 10 000 and 20 000 clonotypes per sample. Diversity was computed as the inverse Simpson index with the vegan R package after downsampling to 27 000 UMIs. Paired Mann-Whitney U tests on discordant twin pairs were used, with Benjamini-Hochberg multiple-testing correction. TCRdb reprocessed the reads and provides one entry for every CDR3 protein sequence; no DNA is given. The V and J calls were not made by the authors but by TCRdb's processing. This sample's table has entries for about 330,000 distinct CDR3 sequences. Under 2.5% of the sample is taken by the ten largest.

From cysteine to phenylalanine, the CDR3 is 16 amino acids long. This entry has no DNA. Taken from the germline V gene, the CDR1 and CDR2 loops are SGHRS and YFSETQ. Sequences were obtained from blood. This TCR derives from a human donor with ulcerative colitis or Crohn's disease, or a healthy co-twin of an affected twin (not recorded which). The V gene is TRBV5-1 and the J gene is TRBJ2-3; TCRdb selects TRBD1, and the lack of DNA leaves this call unchecked. The CDR3 in this case is CASSSSFRGRTDTQYF.